The following is a T cell receptor beta chain sequence with its context. How the authors handled the data: Using reference gene primer amplification, nucleated cell counts were estimated. Sequenced by immunoSEQ multiplex PCR; TCRdb stores in-frame clones only, minus some. V, J and clone size are taken as reported in that table, and D and trimming were inferred from the DNA itself. The table lists just under 50,000 clones, 79% of them singletons, with roughly 25% in the top ten. These data belong to a study of blood T cell repertoires in COVID-19. The overall study: Samples of COVID-19 (acute and convalescent) were obtained from the United States, Italy and Spain. From T cells, B-cell-depleted T cells, or PBMCs came the material, which was cDNA or gDNA.

The length of the CDR3 is 15 residues. CDR1 and CDR2 from the germline V gene are LNHNV and YYDKDF (reference sequence). V was clipped by 1 base and J by 4 bases, with 11 bases between them. This chain uses TRBV15 with TRBJ1-3; D not certain. Material: peripheral blood. The clonotype comes from a man aged 65 to 79 with acute or convalescent COVID-19. In nucleotides, the CDR3 is TGTGCCACCAGCAGAGTCGGAGGAGCAGGAAACACCATATATTTT. Translation gives CATSRVGGAGNTIYF.